Below are 21 T cell receptor beta chains sequenced from a single sample in a study of immune characterization of retroperitoneal liposarcoma (dated by TCRdb to between 2018 and 2020). Library preparation was by PCR. For sequencing, a NextSeq 500 was employed. TCRdb ran its own pipeline on the public reads, namely fastp trimming at Q25 and MiXCR clone calling, and kept in-frame beta chains. Every entry covers one CDR3 protein and lists the most common genes and DNA from its rows. Within this sample are 3,000 or so distinct CDR3 sequences, with over 40% of them counted one time only. 55% to 60% of the sample goes to the ten largest clones. The sequencing sample was made of tumor tissue. The receptors were gathered from a male donor with retroperitoneal liposarcoma.

The chain recombines TRBV6-4 with TRBJ2-1, with 8 bases aligning to TRBD2. This CDR3 spans 16 amino acids. The ends lost 2 bases at V and 5 bases at J; junction bases unmatched: 8. The germline V gene has CDR1 MRHNA and CDR2 SNTAGT. The CDR3 bases are TGTGCCAGCAGTGACGATAGCGGGACGGTCGACAATGAGCAGTTCTTC. This sequence encodes CASSDDSGTVDNEQFF.

Only one count was recorded for this clonotype. The junction does not match germline at one end; this may be a read error. This chain connects TRBV27 to TRBJ2-1; 12 bases agree with TRBD2. Germline values: CDR1 MNHEY, CDR2 SMNVEV (reference sequence). The CDR3 has 16 residues. The CDR3 DNA sequence: TGTGCCAGCAGCCCTTGGACTAGCGGGGCGAGCAATGAGCAATACTTC. Amino acid sequence: CASSPWTSGASNEQYF.

This clonotype has just a few counts. This rearrangement joins TRBV6-1 to TRBJ2-1; a weak D match, TRBD2 (7 bases). The V end was cut by 5 bases, the J end by 10 bases, with 18 bases between. The CDR3 is 14 amino acids. CDR1 and CDR2 from the germline V gene are MNHNS and SASEGT. The CDR3 DNA follows: TGTGCCAGCAGTCTCGGGGGCGGGGGACACGAGCAGTTCTTC. Translated, it gives CASSLGGGGHEQFF.

In this sample, this clonotype is medium-sized. The chain is built from TRBV6-1 and TRBJ2-3; possible D gene TRBD2, 5 bases. With the DNA end fitting TRBJ2-7 better, the J assignment may be wrong. Looked up from germline, CDR1 is MNHNS and CDR2 is SASEGT. CDR3 length equals 13 residues. The CDR3, as DNA: TGTGCCGCAGGAGACTACGGCTCCTACGAGCAGTACTTC. Translating it yields CAAGDYGSYEQYF.

This clonotype was seen just once. This chain joins TRBV12-3 or TRBV12-4 and TRBJ2-1; a weak D match, TRBD2 (5 bases). Trimming left V 5 bases short and J 0 bases short, with 17 bases between. The CDR3 is 17 amino acids. The CDR3 nucleotides are TGTGCCAGCAGTCCCCGGACGGGAATTAGCTCCTACAATGAGCAGTTCTTC. This gives the protein CASSPRTGISSYNEQFF.

The rearrangement uses TRBV6-1 and TRBJ1-1; D might be TRBD1 (5 bases). Germline V gene sequence: CDR1 MNHNS, CDR2 SASEGT. Trimming removed 7 bases at V and 3 bases at J, with 18 bases between. The CDR3 is 15 residues long. Written as DNA, the CDR3 is TGTGCCAGCACCCCTCCTTCGGGAGGGGACACTGAAGCTTTCTTT. Translating gives CASTPPSGGDTEAFF.

The chain combines TRBV6-1 with TRBJ2-2, with 9 bases that match TRBD1. V shed 11 bases, J shed 1 base, and the junction held 2 bases outside the gene matches. Looked up from germline, CDR1 is MNHNS and CDR2 is SASEGT. The CDR3 extends over 13 amino acids. The CDR3 here is CAGQGRNTGELFF. The CDR3 region has the DNA TGTGCCGGACAGGGGCGGAACACCGGGGAGCTGTTTTTT.

V and J are TRBV7-2 and TRBJ2-4; D is ambiguous. The DNA end lines up better with TRBJ2-5; the J call may be wrong. The CDR3 has 14 amino acids. CDR1 and CDR2 from the germline V gene are SGHTA and FQGNSA. Here the CDR3 DNA reads TGTGCCAGCAGCGGACGGAACCTCCTGGAGACCCAGTACTTC. Protein: CASSGRNLLETQYF.

The rearrangement joins TRBV6-1 to TRBJ1-5; D is uncertain. The CDR3 runs 15 residues. Trimming left V 6 bases short and J 5 bases short, with 17 bases between. Germline V CDR1 and CDR2: MNHNS, SASEGT. CDR3 coding DNA: TGTGCCAGCAGCTCGAGGGCCCTTCAACATCAGCCCCAGCATTTT. Amino acids: CASSSRALQHQPQHF.

By frequency in the sample, this clonotype is large (0.1 to 1%). The rearrangement joins TRBV7-2 to TRBJ2-1; D possibly corresponds to TRBD1 (6 bases). Germline loops: CDR1 SGHTA, CDR2 FQGNSA. The CDR3 is 18 residues long. Trimming removed 2 bases from V and 1 base from J, with 18 bases in between. This CDR3 is CASSLRRVTGLSYNEQFF. The DNA for the CDR3 is TGTGCCAGCAGCTTACGCCGGGTTACAGGGCTATCCTACAATGAGCAGTTCTTC.

Note on this clonotype: One junction end disagrees with the germline gene, perhaps due to a read error. V and J are TRBV6-1 and TRBJ1-6; D remains unclear. The germline gives CDR1 MNHNS, CDR2 SASEGT. This CDR3 has 13 amino acids. The CDR3 region is CASSVGILYEQYF. The CDR3 DNA is TGTGCCAGCAGTGTTGGGATTTTGTACGAGCAGTACTTT.

This rearrangement joins TRBV6-8 to TRBJ2-5; 10 nucleotides match TRBD2. This CDR3 contains 16 residues. Germline CDR1 reads MNHGY; CDR2 reads SAAAGT. The V and J ends lost 7 bases and 3 bases, in that order; junction bases with no gene match: 11. This CDR3 is CASNTGAGTSEETQYF. The CDR3 region has the DNA TGTGCCAGCAATACAGGGGCCGGGACTAGCGAAGAGACCCAGTACTTC.

The chain has TRBV27 and TRBJ2-3, with D perhaps TRBD2 (6 bases). Deletions cut 3 bases from V and 4 bases from J, with 17 bases between. This CDR3 spans 16 amino acids. Germline V gene data show CDR1 as MNHEY and CDR2 as SMNVEV (reference sequence). The CDR3 reads CASSLNVGGGSDTQYF. The CDR3 DNA is TGTGCCAGCAGTTTGAATGTCGGGGGTGGGTCAGATACGCAGTATTTT.

The CDR3 DNA reads TGTGCCAGTAGCGCCTCCGGACTAGCGGGGTACAATGAGCAGTTCTTC. Its translation is CASSASGLAGYNEQFF. The chain recombines TRBV19 with TRBJ2-5; 12 nucleotides match TRBD2. The DNA end is more similar to TRBJ2-1, so the J call may be wrong. Germline V gene sequence: CDR1 LNHDA, CDR2 SQIVND (reference sequence). The CDR3 runs 16 residues.

Note on this clonotype: The junction departs from germline at one end; a sequencing error may be responsible. The chain couples TRBV6-1 to TRBJ2-6; D gene unclear. The CDR3 contains 17 residues. Germline V gene data show CDR1 as MNHNS and CDR2 as SASEGT. This CDR3 reads CASGDPGPGSGANVLTF. The CDR3 bases are TGTGCCAGCGGTGACCCAGGCCCCGGTTCTGGGGCCAACGTCCTGACTTTC.

The chain links TRBV6-1 to TRBJ1-2; D is perhaps TRBD1 (6 bases). The CDR3 sequence is 12 residues long. Looked up from germline, CDR1 is MNHNS and CDR2 is SASEGT. The V and J ends lost 5 bases and 7 bases respectively, with 11 bases between them. Here the CDR3 reads CASSPQGSGYTF. In nucleotides, the CDR3 is TGTGCCAGCAGTCCACAGGGTTCTGGCTACACCTTC.

This clonotype came up a few times. This chain joins TRBV6-1 and TRBJ2-1; 13 nucleotides match TRBD2. This CDR3 comprises 18 residues. The V segment lost 4 bases and the J segment 6 bases; nucleotides outside the gene matches: 12. Germline values: CDR1 MNHNS, CDR2 SASEGT. The CDR3 nucleotides read TGTGCCAGCAGTGGCGGAATACCGGGACTAGCGGGACTCAATGAGCAGTTCTTC. The encoded protein is CASSGGIPGLAGLNEQFF.

This clonotype turned up a few times. The gene calls are TRBV7-2 and TRBJ2-1; 10 bases fit TRBD2. This CDR3 is built from 15 residues. CDR1 SGHTA and CDR2 FQGNSA come from the germline V gene. With 5 bases clipped from V and 4 bases from J, the junction kept 5 bases outside the gene matches. In DNA, the CDR3 is TGTGCCAGCAGCCTAGGACTAGCGGATTACAATGAGCAGTTCTTC. Its protein product is CASSLGLADYNEQFF.

This clonotype was counted a few times. The rearrangement joins TRBV6-5 to TRBJ1-1; D is possibly TRBD1 (5 bases). V shed 2 bases and J shed 10 bases, with 14 bases lying between them. Germline V CDR1 and CDR2: MNHEY, SVGAGI. The CDR3 covers 13 residues. The CDR3 sequence is CASSYAPRDGAFF. The DNA of the CDR3 is TGTGCCAGCAGTTACGCTCCCCGGGACGGAGCTTTCTTT.

V gene TRBV6-1 combines with J gene TRBJ1-1; D gene uncertain. Germline values: CDR1 MNHNS, CDR2 SASEGT. The CDR3 contains 15 residues. Trimming cost V 5 bases and J 9 bases, with 22 bases left between them. This chain's CDR3 is CASSPQAGSPKKAFF. The CDR3, as DNA: TGTGCCAGCAGTCCCCAGGCGGGGAGCCCGAAGAAAGCTTTCTTT.

This clonotype has a handful of counts. The chain carries TRBV7-3 and TRBJ2-1, with D uncertain. CDR1 and CDR2 (germline): SGHTA, FQGTGA. The CDR3 loop spans 14 amino acids. The V end was cut by 5 bases, the J end by 2 bases, with 10 bases between. CDR3 nucleotides: TGTGCCAGCAGCCCCAGAGTCCCCTACAATGAGCAGTTCTTC. Its protein is CASSPRVPYNEQFF.